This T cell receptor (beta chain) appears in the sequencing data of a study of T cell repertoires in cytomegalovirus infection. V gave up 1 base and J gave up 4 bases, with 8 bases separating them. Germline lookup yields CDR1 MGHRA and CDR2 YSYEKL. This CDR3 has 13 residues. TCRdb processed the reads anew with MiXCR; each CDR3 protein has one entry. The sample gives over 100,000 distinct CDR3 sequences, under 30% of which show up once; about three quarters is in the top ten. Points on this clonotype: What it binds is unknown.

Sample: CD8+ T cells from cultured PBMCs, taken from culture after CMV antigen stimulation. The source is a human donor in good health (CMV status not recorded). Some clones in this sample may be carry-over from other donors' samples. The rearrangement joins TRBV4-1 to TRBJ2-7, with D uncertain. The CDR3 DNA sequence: TGCGCCAGCAGCCAAGTTCCCCAGTACGAGCAGTACTTC. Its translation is CASSQVPQYEQYF.